A selection of T cell receptor beta chains follows, all from one sample in a study of cytomegalovirus exposure and HLA in healthy donors. TCRdb's table, derived via immunoSEQ multiplex PCR, lists solely in-frame clones and lacks some. The profile shows around 190,000 clones, roughly 74% of them singletons. Specimen: PBMCs. The receptors shown here come from a female donor in good health and CMV-seronegative. Each CDR3 is given with its conserved first and last residue. Each record gives: D gene, V gene, clone size, J gene, CDR3 protein, CDR3 DNA. The D gene is left open where the match is weak. Clone size is shown for a subset of rows, as once, few, many or a class of expanded clone.

>.|TRBV5-4|few|TRBJ1-2
CASSPLDSLNGYTF
TGTGCCAGCAGCCCATTGGACAGTCTTAATGGCTACACCTTC
>.|TRBV1|once|TRBJ2-7
CTSSPSTRESYEQYF
TGCACCAGCAGCCCGTCGACACGAGAGTCCTACGAGCAGTACTTC
>.|TRBV7-3|.|TRBJ2-7
CASSLGRGEQYF
TGTGCCAGCAGCTTAGGTAGAGGAGAGCAGTACTTC
>.|TRBV25-1|.|TRBJ1-4
CASSGTGRGKLFF
TGTGCCAGCAGTGGAACAGGGAGGGGAAAACTGTTTTTT
>TRBD1|TRBV6-5|.|TRBJ2-7
CASSYPGQGGEQYF
TGTGCCAGCAGTTACCCGGGACAGGGAGGCGAGCAGTACTTC
>TRBD1|TRBV4-2|.|TRBJ1-2
CASSQERVGTGGGYTF
TGTGCCAGCAGCCAAGAGCGGGTAGGGACAGGGGGAGGCTACACCTTC
>.|TRBV28|.|TRBJ2-7
CASRGSGPTSYEQYF
TGTGCCAGCAGGGGTTCAGGGCCCACCTCGTACGAGCAGTACTTC
>.|TRBV23-1|.|TRBJ2-4
CASSPLGGINIQYF
TGCGCCAGCAGTCCCCTCGGGGGAATAAACATTCAGTACTTC
>TRBD2|TRBV19|once|TRBJ2-1
CASKETSGRIYNEQFF
TGTGCCAGTAAAGAGACTAGCGGGAGAATATACAATGAGCAGTTCTTC
>.|TRBV7-2|.|TRBJ1-2
CASSRQTGYGYTF
TGTGCCAGCAGCCGGCAAACAGGGTATGGCTACACCTTC
>.|TRBV2|.|TRBJ2-1
CASGPGTPYNEQFF
TGTGCCAGTGGTCCGGGGACACCCTACAATGAGCAGTTCTTC
>TRBD1|TRBV4-2|.|TRBJ2-2
CASSVTGTGGRRGTGELFF
TGTGCCAGCAGCGTCACCGGGACAGGGGGAAGGAGGGGCACCGGGGAGCTGTTTTTT
>.|TRBV19|.|TRBJ1-5
CASSMTPYSNQPQHF
TGTGCCAGTAGTATGACACCTTATAGCAATCAGCCCCAGCATTTT
>.|TRBV5-1|.|TRBJ2-7
CASSLTPGYKGEQYF
TGCGCCAGCAGCCTTACACCCGGGTATAAAGGCGAGCAGTACTTC
>.|TRBV2|.|TRBJ2-7
CASGRTNYEQYF
TGTGCCAGCGGCAGGACAAATTACGAGCAGTACTTC
>TRBD1|TRBV4-3|.|TRBJ2-5
CASSQGGTGQETQYF
TGCGCCAGCAGCCAAGGAGGGACAGGGCAGGAGACCCAGTACTTC
>.|TRBV5-4|few|TRBJ2-4
CASSLGGAKNIQYF
TGTGCCAGCAGCTTGGGCGGCGCCAAAAACATTCAGTACTTC
>.|TRBV5-8|once|TRBJ1-2
CASSLDRRYGYTF
TGTGCCAGCAGCTTGGACAGAAGATATGGCTACACCTTC
>.|TRBV9|.|TRBJ2-5
CASSVDGGEETQYF
TGTGCCAGCAGCGTAGACGGGGGAGAAGAGACCCAGTACTTC
>.|TRBV10-3|.|TRBJ1-2
CAISDPDIAYGYTF
TGTGCCATCAGTGACCCTGACATTGCCTATGGCTACACCTTC
>.|TRBV10-3|.|TRBJ2-2
CATSGRGTTGELFF
TGTGCCACCTCTGGACGGGGAACCACCGGGGAGCTGTTTTTT
>.|TRBV27|.|TRBJ1-4
CASSLGGTNEKLFF
TGTGCCAGCAGTTTAGGGGGGACTAATGAAAAACTGTTTTTT
>TRBD2|TRBV2|.|TRBJ2-5
CASSEYSGGVKTQYF
TGTGCCAGCAGTGAATATAGCGGGGGGGTTAAGACCCAGTACTTC
>.|TRBV4-1|.|TRBJ2-7
CASSQEIGLPYEQYF
TGCGCCAGCAGCCAAGAAATAGGACTTCCCTACGAGCAGTACTTC
>.|TRBV7-2|once|TRBJ1-1
CASSVLLNTEAFF
TGTGCCAGCAGCGTACTGCTGAACACTGAAGCTTTCTTT
>.|TRBV27|few|TRBJ2-5
CASSDRPRETQYF
TGTGCCAGCAGCGACAGGCCGAGGGAGACCCAGTACTTC
>TRBD2|TRBV5-1|.|TRBJ2-5
CASSLAPSGRYQETQYF
TGCGCCAGCAGCTTGGCGCCTAGCGGGAGGTACCAAGAGACCCAGTACTTC
>.|TRBV5-1|.|TRBJ2-3
CASSFQQAARYTDTQYF
TGCGCCAGCAGCTTCCAACAGGCGGCCAGATACACAGATACGCAGTATTTT
>TRBD1|TRBV7-9|.|TRBJ1-1
CSSNPGQVLNTEAFF
TGTTCCAGCAACCCGGGACAGGTATTAAACACTGAAGCTTTCTTT
>TRBD1|TRBV30|.|TRBJ2-7
CAWKWTGDNGEQYF
TGTGCCTGGAAGTGGACAGGGGATAATGGAGAGCAGTACTTC
>.|TRBV13|.|TRBJ1-5
CASSSVNQPQHF
TGTGCCAGCAGCTCAGTCAATCAGCCCCAGCATTTT
>TRBD1|TRBV7-9|.|TRBJ1-1
CSSSPRQGAGNTEAFF
TGTTCCAGCAGCCCCCGACAGGGGGCGGGAAACACTGAAGCTTTCTTT
>.|TRBV6-5|.|TRBJ2-2
CASGRRTRTGELFF
TGTGCCAGTGGCCGAAGGACTCGCACCGGGGAGCTGTTTTTT
>.|TRBV6-5|.|TRBJ1-3
CASSVAGVGNTIYF
TGTGCCAGCAGCGTCGCGGGGGTCGGAAACACCATATATTTT
>.|TRBV7-2|once|TRBJ1-4
CASSKDGGMGGKLFF
TGTGCCAGCAGCAAAGACGGGGGGATGGGGGGAAAACTGTTTTTT
>TRBD2|TRBV30|once|TRBJ2-3
CACHGGLAETTRTDTQYF
TGTGCCTGTCACGGGGGACTAGCGGAAACCACCCGCACAGATACGCAGTATTTT
>TRBD2|TRBV7-9|.|TRBJ2-6
CASSPAGGFSGANVLTF
TGTGCCAGCAGCCCAGCGGGGGGTTTCTCTGGGGCCAACGTCCTGACTTTC
>TRBD1|TRBV2|.|TRBJ2-2
CAIPSGTGNTGELFF
TGTGCCATCCCTTCCGGGACAGGGAACACCGGGGAGCTGTTTTTT
>TRBD1|TRBV19|.|TRBJ1-2
CASSLTVSETGGYGYTF
TGTGCCAGTAGTTTAACAGTTTCGGAGACAGGGGGCTATGGCTACACCTTC